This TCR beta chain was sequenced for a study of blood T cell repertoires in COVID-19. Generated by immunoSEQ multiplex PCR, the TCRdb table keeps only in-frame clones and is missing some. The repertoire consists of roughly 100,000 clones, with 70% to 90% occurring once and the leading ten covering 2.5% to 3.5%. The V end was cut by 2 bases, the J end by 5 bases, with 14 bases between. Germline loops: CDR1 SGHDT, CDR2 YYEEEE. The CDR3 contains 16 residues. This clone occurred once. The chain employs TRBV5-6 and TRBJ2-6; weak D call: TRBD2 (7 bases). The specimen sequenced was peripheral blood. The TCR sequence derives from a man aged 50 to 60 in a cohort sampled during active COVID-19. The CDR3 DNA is TGTGCCAGCAGCTTCCGGGGGGCCTTACGGGCCAACGTCCTGACTTTC. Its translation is CASSFRGALRANVLTF.